The text below deals with one T cell receptor (beta chain). A far larger clone is a single base away, which makes a read error likely. Likely a read error: the CDR3 ends without its conserved phenylalanine or tryptophan. This sample is drawn from a study of shared clonotypes between healthy human individuals. The CDR3 is 13 residues long. Trimming stripped 5 bases from V and 7 bases from J, with 15 bases between. Looked up from germline, CDR1 is SQVTM and CDR2 is ANQGSEA. For unsorted PBMC, 300 ng DNA per replicate equaled tens of thousands of T cell genomes. TCRdb's copy holds only in-frame clones and misses some; the assay was immunoSEQ multiplex PCR. The sample lists fewer than 600,000 clones; 75% to 80% were seen once.

V gene TRBV29-1 combines with J gene TRBJ1-5; TRBD1 might be the D (6 bases). This clonotype was obtained from a woman aged 40 to 49 in good health. Some clones in this sample may be carry-over from other donors' samples. The material sequenced was PBMCs. This chain's CDR3 is CSVTHNRDQPQHL. The CDR3 nucleotides are TGCAGCGTTACCCATAACAGGGACCAGCCCCAGCATCTT.